The 10 T cell receptor beta chains listed next were all sequenced from one sample in a study of T cells after yellow fever vaccination. Each CDR3 protein is one row after TCRdb ran MiXCR on the 5' RACE reads. The sample has 300,000 to 350,000 distinct CDR3 sequences, 3.5% to 5% seen once; the top ten hold roughly 21%. Sequencing used PBMCs, obtained 15 days after the yellow fever booster vaccination. The receptors were gathered from a man younger than 35 who received the YFV17D yellow fever vaccine.

This clonotype was seen only a few times. This rearrangement joins TRBV5-1 to TRBJ1-1; TRBD1 might be the D (5 bases). This CDR3 has 14 amino acids. The germline V gene encodes CDR1 SGHRS and CDR2 YFSETQ. Trimming left V 7 bases short and J 6 bases short, with 19 bases between. This CDR3 reads CASAARVPYPEAFF. As DNA, the CDR3 is TGCGCCAGCGCGGCCAGGGTACCCTATCCTGAAGCTTTCTTT.

The V and J genes are TRBV20-1 and TRBJ1-3; D gene uncertain. Trimming left V 2 bases short and J 7 bases short, with 15 bases between. Germline loops: CDR1 DFQATT, CDR2 SNEGSKA (reference sequence). The CDR3 runs to 14 residues. The CDR3 nucleotides are TGCAGTGCTAGACCCGACACCGTGGCGAACACCATATATTTT. Protein product: CSARPDTVANTIYF.

This clonotype was seen a few times. The chain recombines TRBV7-2 with TRBJ1-2, with D maybe TRBD1 (5 bases). V was trimmed by 1 base and J by 4 bases, leaving 13 bases between them. CDR1 and CDR2 from the germline V gene are SGHTA and FQGNSA. The CDR3 runs 15 residues. CDR3 sequence (DNA): TGTGCCAGCAGCTTAGAGAGAAGGGGTGCCTATGGCTACACCTTC. This encodes CASSLERRGAYGYTF. The full variable domain, in which reference TRBV7-2 and TRBJ1-2 provide the parts outside the CDR3, is GAGVSQSPSNKVTEKGKDVELRCDPISGHTALYWYRQSLGQGLEFLIYFQGNSAPDKSGLPSDRFSAERTGGSVSTLTIQRTQQEDSAVYLCASSLERRGAYGYTFGSGTRLTVV.

This clonotype was seen only a few times. This sequence joins TRBV6-1 and TRBJ2-7; no clear D gene. This CDR3 is 11 amino acids long. Germline CDR1 is MNHNS and CDR2 is SASEGT. Trimming took 4 bases from V and 5 from J, leaving 6 bases between them. The CDR3, as DNA: TGTGCCAGCAGTGGGTTTCACGAGCAGTACGTC. Amino acid sequence: CASSGFHEQYV.

The rearrangement uses TRBV12-3 or TRBV12-4 and TRBJ1-1; TRBD1 might be the D (5 bases). The CDR3 spans 14 residues. Trimming removed 6 bases from V and 0 bases from J, with 11 bases in between. CDR3: CASSGTGLNTEAFF. The CDR3 nucleotides read TGTGCCAGCAGCGGAACAGGATTGAACACTGAAGCTTTCTTT.

The table lists this clonotype with many counts. The CDR3, as DNA: TGTGCCAGCAGCTTAGTTGGCGGGAACTCCTACAATGAGCAGTTCTTC. Translation gives CASSLVGGNSYNEQFF. This chain links TRBV13 with TRBJ2-1; TRBD2 might be the D (6 bases). The V end lost 1 base, the J end lost 0 bases, and 10 bases lay between the germline ends. Germline V lookup: CDR1 PRHDT, CDR2 FYEKMQ (reference sequence). This CDR3 has 16 amino acids.

This clonotype appeared a few times. The chain recombines TRBV11-2 with TRBJ2-7, with a possible D match to TRBD1 (6 bases). There are 15 residues in the CDR3. Trimming took off 1 base at V and 3 bases at J, with 13 bases between the two ends. In germline, CDR1 is SGHAT, CDR2 FQNNGV. The CDR3 region has the DNA TGTGCCAGCAGCTTAGGTGTAGGGGGTATCTACGAGCAGTACTTC. Amino acid sequence: CASSLGVGGIYEQYF.

This clonotype was counted at least ten times. The chain couples TRBV7-9 to TRBJ1-2; D ambiguous. The length of the CDR3 is 13 residues. The V end was cut by 2 bases, the J end by 1 base, with 5 bases between. Per germline, CDR1 SEHNR and CDR2 FQNEAQ (reference sequence). In DNA form, the CDR3 reads TGTGCCAGCAGCTTAATGGATAACTATGGCTACACCTTC. It yields the protein CASSLMDNYGYTF. The complete variable domain, with remaining parts taken from reference TRBV7-9 and TRBJ1-2, reads DTGVSQNPRHKITKRGQNVTFRCDPISEHNRLYWYRQTLGQGPEFLTYFQNEAQLEKSRLLSDRFSAERPKGSFSTLEIQRTEQGDSAMYLCASSLMDNYGYTFGSGTRLTVV.

V and J are TRBV6-6 and TRBJ2-1; 7 bases fit TRBD1. With 0 bases clipped from V and 5 bases from J, the junction kept 4 bases outside the gene matches. Looked up from germline, CDR1 is MNHNY and CDR2 is SVGAGI (reference sequence). This CDR3 has 15 amino acids. The CDR3 region has the DNA TGTGCCAGCAGTTACTCGATGGACAGGAACAATGAGCAGTTCTTC. This gives the protein CASSYSMDRNNEQFF.

This clonotype was recorded a few times. The chain is built from TRBV20-1 and TRBJ1-1; D perhaps matches TRBD1 (6 bases). The CDR3 totals 14 residues. CDR1 and CDR2 (germline): DFQATT, SNEGSKA (reference sequence). Between the trimmed V and J ends, which lost 6 bases and 0 bases, there was a span of 14 bases. The CDR3 coding sequence is TGCAGTGCGGCGGCCGGACAGCTGAACACTGAAGCTTTCTTT. This gives the protein CSAAAGQLNTEAFF.